These 30 T cell receptor beta chains were sequenced from one sample in a study of T cell responses to AZD1222 COVID-19 vaccine. Here immunoSEQ multiplex PCR was the method, and the copy in TCRdb shows in-frame clones only, minus some. Here the sample spans 150,000 to 200,000 clones, 70% to 90% being singletons. The source was peripheral blood, collected on day 0 of AZD1222 vaccination. These receptors originate from an adult in good health.

The sample holds one count of this clone. This rearrangement joins TRBV6-5 to TRBJ2-7; 9 bases fit TRBD1. Per germline, CDR1 MNHEY and CDR2 SVGAGI. There are 15 residues in the CDR3. The V segment lost 0 bases and the J segment 7 bases; nucleotides outside the gene matches: 7. CDR3 nucleotides: TGTGCCAGCAGTTACTCTCCACAGGGGGCGGAAGAGCAGTACTTC. Protein: CASSYSPQGAEEQYF.

As concerns this clone: The same CDR3 also results from other DNA sequences found in this sample. V gene TRBV7-9 combines with J gene TRBJ2-7; D is unresolved. The length of the CDR3 is 12 residues. The ends were cut back, 5 bases at V and 3 bases at J, with 8 bases in the middle. Germline lookup yields CDR1 SEHNR and CDR2 FQNEAQ (reference sequence). DNA of the CDR3: TGTGCCAGCAGCCTCGACAACTACGAGCAGTACTTC. Translation: CASSLDNYEQYF. Using reference TRBV7-9 and TRBJ2-7 for the parts outside the CDR3, the full variable domain is DTGVSQNPRHKITKRGQNVTFRCDPISEHNRLYWYRQTLGQGPEFLTYFQNEAQLEKSRLLSDRFSAERPKGSFSTLEIQRTEQGDSAMYLCASSLDNYEQYFGPGTRLTVT.

The chain combines TRBV5-4 with TRBJ1-2; D might be TRBD1 (5 bases). Germline CDR1 reads SGHNT; CDR2 reads YYREEE (reference sequence). This CDR3 region has 14 residues. The ends were cut back, 4 bases at V and 8 bases at J, with 18 bases in the middle. CDR3 in DNA: TGTGCCAGCAGCCCCCGTGAGGGACGAGGAGGCTACACCTTC. Amino acids: CASSPREGRGGYTF.

This rearrangement joins TRBV9 to TRBJ1-1; D is possibly TRBD1 (6 bases). This CDR3 spans 15 amino acids. Germline lookup yields CDR1 SGDLS and CDR2 YYNGEE. Trimming shortened V by 3 bases and J by 1 base, and 13 bases separated the two germline ends. The CDR3 loop is CASSGGTLGNTEAFF. DNA for the CDR3: TGTGCCAGCAGCGGAGGGACACTTGGGAACACTGAAGCTTTCTTT.

The chain employs TRBV9 and TRBJ1-1; no clear D gene. CDR3 size: 14 residues. Germline values: CDR1 SGDLS, CDR2 YYNGEE. The germline V and J ends were trimmed by 0 bases and 4 bases, with 10 bases remaining between them. The CDR3 region is CASSVEVLGTEAFF. Written as DNA, the CDR3 is TGTGCCAGCAGCGTAGAGGTGCTGGGCACTGAAGCTTTCTTT.

This clone was counted a few times. The chain has TRBV7-2 and TRBJ2-2, with D maybe TRBD2 (7 bases). CDR1 and CDR2 from the germline V gene are SGHTA and FQGNSA. This CDR3 comprises 17 residues. V was cut by 3 bases and J by 4 bases, with 18 bases left in between. Here the CDR3 reads CASSFGGRGATTGELFF. Written as DNA, the CDR3 is TGTGCCAGCAGCTTTGGGGGTCGGGGGGCGACCACCGGGGAGCTGTTTTTT. Filled out from reference TRBV7-2 and TRBJ2-2, the complete variable domain reads GAGVSQSPSNKVTEKGKDVELRCDPISGHTALYWYRQSLGQGLEFLIYFQGNSAPDKSGLPSDRFSAERTGGSVSTLTIQRTQQEDSAVYLCASSFGGRGATTGELFFGEGSRLTVL.

The chain combines TRBV7-3 with TRBJ1-1, with D perhaps TRBD1 (6 bases). The CDR3 contains 13 residues. Germline CDR1 and CDR2: SGHTA and FQGTGA. V dropped 5 bases and J dropped 2 bases, with 9 bases sitting between them. The CDR3 DNA sequence: TGTGCCAGCAGCGCGACAGGCAACACTGAAGCTTTCTTT. It codes for CASSATGNTEAFF. The whole variable domain, filled in from reference TRBV7-3 and TRBJ1-1, reads GAGVSQTPSNKVTEKGKYVELRCDPISGHTALYWYRQSLGQGPEFLIYFQGTGAADDSGLPNDRFFAVRPEGSVSTLKIQRTERGDSAVYLCASSATGNTEAFFGQGTRLTVV.

This clone was recorded only once. The chain couples TRBV2 to TRBJ1-3, with 9 bases lining up with TRBD1. The germline gives CDR1 SNHLY, CDR2 FYNNEI. The trim removed 1 base at V and 8 bases at J, leaving 6 bases unmatched. The CDR3 consists of 15 residues. The CDR3 here is CASSEVTGGADTIYF. The CDR3 bases are TGTGCCAGCAGTGAAGTAACAGGGGGCGCGGACACCATATATTTT.

The rearrangement links TRBV28 to TRBJ2-2; no definite D call. The germline gives CDR1 MDHEN, CDR2 SYDVKM. This CDR3 comprises 18 residues. V lost 3 bases, J lost 5 bases, and 22 bases lay in between. CDR3 DNA: TGTGCCAGCAGTTTTCGGTCGGCAGCCGAGGTTGGAACCGGGGAGCTGTTTTTT. Amino acids: CASSFRSAAEVGTGELFF.

The chain is built from TRBV7-8 and TRBJ1-1; perhaps TRBD1 as D (6 bases). The CDR3 consists of 15 residues. V was clipped by 0 bases and J by 1 base, with 9 bases between them. Germline CDR1 SGHVS, CDR2 FQNEAQ. The CDR3 DNA follows: TGTGCCAGCAGCTTAGCGAGGGGGGGGAACACTGAAGCTTTCTTT. This codes for CASSLARGGNTEAFF.

This clone has just a few counts. V gene TRBV7-9 combines with J gene TRBJ1-6; D ambiguous. Germline lookup yields CDR1 SEHNR and CDR2 FQNEAQ (reference sequence). The V gene lost 4 bases and the J gene lost 9 bases, with 16 bases spanning the gap. There are 15 residues in the CDR3. The CDR3 DNA is TGTGCCAGCAGCTCGCGGGCTCCCGTTCTTTCACCCCTCCACTTT. It codes for CASSSRAPVLSPLHF.

Remarks on this clone: The junction departs from the called germline gene at one end, perhaps through a read error. The chain recombines TRBV11-3 with TRBJ2-5; D perhaps matches TRBD2 (5 bases). The CDR3 is 13 residues long. The germline V gene has CDR1 SGHNT and CDR2 YENEEA. The CDR3 nucleotides are TGTGCCAGCAGCATAGAAACTAGAGAGACCCAGTACTTC. Its protein is CASSIETRETQYF.

The V and J genes are TRBV19 and TRBJ1-5, with 7 bases lining up with TRBD1. The CDR3 sequence is 16 residues long. J gave up 2 bases and V 4 bases, and 8 bases lay outside the gene matches. Germline assignment: CDR1 LNHDA and CDR2 SQIVND (reference sequence). The CDR3 loop reads CASSSPRGRGNQPQHF. The CDR3 coding sequence is TGTGCCAGTAGTAGCCCTAGGGGGCGCGGCAATCAGCCCCAGCATTTT.

V and J are TRBV7-2 and TRBJ2-6; D might be TRBD2 (6 bases). V was pared by 5 bases and J by 0 bases, with 11 bases between. The CDR3 has 16 residues. Per germline, CDR1 SGHTA and CDR2 FQGNSA. CDR3 nucleotides: TGTGCCAGCAGCCCCGGCGGGACCTCTGGGGCCAACGTCCTGACTTTC. It yields the protein CASSPGGTSGANVLTF.

This clone was detected a few times. The chain uses TRBV28 and TRBJ1-3; D gene uncertain. This CDR3 contains 16 residues. Germline lookup yields CDR1 MDHEN and CDR2 SYDVKM. V was cut by 7 bases and J by 0 bases, with 16 bases left in between. CDR3 nucleotide sequence: TGTGCCAGCACCATCCCGGGCCTCTTCTCTGGAAACACCATATATTTT. Its translation is CASTIPGLFSGNTIYF.

V usage is TRBV5-6 and J usage is TRBJ2-3; D not certain. Germline V gene lookup returns CDR1 SGHDT and CDR2 YYEEEE. Trimming cost V 0 bases and J 1 base, with 6 bases left between them. The CDR3 loop spans 14 amino acids. In DNA form, the CDR3 reads TGTGCCAGCAGCTTGGACCTAGGCACAGATACGCAGTATTTT. It is translated as CASSLDLGTDTQYF. The whole variable domain, remainder taken from reference TRBV5-6 and TRBJ2-3, is DAGVTQSPTHLIKTRGQQVTLRCSPKSGHDTVSWYQQALGQGPQFIFQYYEEEERQRGNFPDRFSGHQFPNYSSELNVNALLLGDSALYLCASSLDLGTDTQYFGPGTRLTVL.

The DNA for the CDR3 is TGTGCCAGCAGTGAATTCTCGGTCGACCCTGGGACGGACGGAAACACCATATATTTT. Its protein product is CASSEFSVDPGTDGNTIYF. The chain recombines TRBV6-1 with TRBJ1-3, with D perhaps TRBD1 (5 bases). CDR3 length: 19 residues. V was clipped by 2 bases and J by 4 bases, with 24 bases between them. The germline gives CDR1 MNHNS, CDR2 SASEGT.

This clone was counted once. This chain joins TRBV7-2 and TRBJ1-4; 7 positions match TRBD1. Trimming at V came to 5 bases and at J to 4 bases, leaving 10 bases not matched to a gene. Germline V gene lookup returns CDR1 SGHTA and CDR2 FQGNSA. The CDR3 is made up of 16 amino acids. CDR3 region: CASSHVQGTDNEKLFF. The CDR3 DNA is TGTGCCAGCAGCCACGTACAGGGGACTGATAATGAAAAACTGTTTTTT.

The rearrangement links TRBV5-6 to TRBJ1-1; D remains ambiguous. Germline V gives CDR1 SGHDT, CDR2 YYEEEE. V lost 1 base and J 1 base, leaving 14 bases between the germline ends. The CDR3 covers 16 residues. CDR3 coding DNA: TGTGCCAGCAGCTTGTCGCCAGATAGAGGGAACACTGAAGCTTTCTTT. The encoded protein is CASSLSPDRGNTEAFF.

V and J are TRBV6-5 and TRBJ2-7; D is unclear. With 1 base removed from V and 2 bases from J, the gap between germline ends came to 9 bases. This CDR3 has 14 amino acids. Germline CDR1 and CDR2: MNHEY and SVGAGI. The CDR3 nucleotides read TGTGCCAGCAGTTACTGGCCCGGCACCTACGAGCAGTACTTC. It encodes CASSYWPGTYEQYF.

The chain recombines TRBV5-1 with TRBJ1-1; D ambiguous. The V gene's germline CDR1 is SGHRS and CDR2 YFSETQ. Between the trimmed V and J ends, which lost 0 bases and 0 bases, there was a span of 12 bases. The CDR3 consists of 16 residues. CDR3 in DNA: TGCGCCAGCAGCTTGGGGACGGACGGATTGAACACTGAAGCTTTCTTT. Protein: CASSLGTDGLNTEAFF.

The V gene is TRBV30, the J gene TRBJ1-2, with D perhaps TRBD1 (5 bases). The V gene lost 7 bases and the J gene lost 5 bases, with 20 bases spanning the gap. The CDR3 loop spans 14 amino acids. Germline V lookup: CDR1 GTSNPN, CDR2 SVGIG (reference sequence). DNA for the CDR3: TGTGCCTCGCAACCCACAGGAAGAAAGTATGGCTACACCTTC. Translated, it gives CASQPTGRKYGYTF.

V usage is TRBV28 and J usage is TRBJ1-2, with a weak D call TRBD1 (6 bases). Trimming shortened V by 8 bases and J by 4 bases, and 20 bases separated the two germline ends. Germline assignment: CDR1 MDHEN and CDR2 SYDVKM. The CDR3 has 15 residues. CDR3 coding DNA: TGTGCCAGCGGATGGGGGCCCTCCAGGGGCTATGGCTACACCTTC. Translating gives CASGWGPSRGYGYTF.

This clone was seen a single time. The chain employs TRBV9 and TRBJ2-1; 8 bases match TRBD2. The CDR3 is made up of 14 amino acids. Germline V gene data show CDR1 as SGDLS and CDR2 as YYNGEE. After removal of 1 base from V and 7 bases from J, the junction contained 4 bases not matched to a gene. The DNA of the CDR3 is TGTGCCAGCAGCGTAATCGAGCGGGGGAATGAGCAGTTCTTC. This sequence encodes CASSVIERGNEQFF.

Written as DNA, the CDR3 is TGTGCCAGCAGTCCAGGGGCCGTGGCTAGCGGGGCCAATCGGGGAGATACGCAGTATTTT. It encodes CASSPGAVASGANRGDTQYF. This chain uses TRBV28 with TRBJ2-3, with 9 bases lining up with TRBD2. The germline V gene has CDR1 MDHEN and CDR2 SYDVKM. Trimming took 5 bases from V and 5 from J; bases not matched to a gene: 23. The CDR3 extends over 20 amino acids.

This rearrangement joins TRBV9 to TRBJ2-3; TRBD1 is a possible D gene (6 bases). V was pared by 0 bases and J by 2 bases, with 19 bases between. The CDR3 has 18 residues. The germline gives CDR1 SGDLS, CDR2 YYNGEE. The CDR3 protein is CASSVEMASRGHTDTQYF. In nucleotides, the CDR3 is TGTGCCAGCAGCGTAGAAATGGCTAGTCGGGGACACACAGATACGCAGTATTTT.

This chain joins TRBV7-2 and TRBJ2-2, with D unclear. Per germline, CDR1 SGHTA and CDR2 FQGNSA. The CDR3 has 13 residues. Trimming removed 4 bases from V and 6 bases from J, with 9 bases in between. The DNA of the CDR3 is TGTGCCAGCAGCTCAGCTAGGGCCGGGGAGCTGTTTTTT. It translates to CASSSARAGELFF.

This clone was counted between two and nine times. The chain combines TRBV4-1 with TRBJ1-2, with TRBD1 identical over 7 bases. The germline gives CDR1 MGHRA, CDR2 YSYEKL. With 1 base clipped from V and 2 bases from J, the junction kept 4 bases outside the gene matches. CDR3 length: 15 residues. The CDR3 nucleotides are TGCGCCAGCAGCCAAGCGACAGGGAGCAACTATGGCTACACCTTC. Residues: CASSQATGSNYGYTF.

The genes are TRBV9 and TRBJ2-7; a weak D match, TRBD1 (5 bases). The germline CDR1 and CDR2 sequences are SGDLS and YYNGEE. The CDR3 covers 15 residues. V was pared by 3 bases and J by 0 bases, with 13 bases between. The CDR3 sequence is CASSATGVFSYEQYF. CDR3 bases: TGTGCCAGCAGCGCTACAGGTGTTTTCTCCTACGAGCAGTACTTC.

This clone came up a few times. J is TRBJ1-6 and V is TRBV2; TRBD1 agrees at 10 bases. The V segment lost 7 bases and the J segment 8 bases; nucleotides outside the gene matches: 2. The CDR3 has 13 residues. Germline assignment: CDR1 SNHLY and CDR2 FYNNEI. CDR3 DNA: TGTGCCAGCAATGGACAGGGGGATTCACCCCTCCACTTT. The encoded protein is CASNGQGDSPLHF.